The 16 T cell receptor beta chains below all came from one sample that was sequenced in a study of T cell repertoires in cytomegalovirus infection (dated by TCRdb to the late 2010s). Reads for this sample came from an Illumina HiSeq 1500. TCRdb trimmed the raw reads at Q25, called clones with MiXCR and kept productive beta chains. Rows matching on CDR3 protein sequence are summarized as one entry with the most common DNA and genes. The sample table contains roughly 120,000 distinct CDR3 sequences; only one count was recorded for about 28% of them. The top ten constitute about 81% of the sample. This specimen's treatment or condition label, interpreted: in vitro stimulation with specific CMV peptide epitopes to enrich CMV-specific T cells. These receptors lack a known antigen. The starting material was CD8+ T cells from cultured PBMCs, obtained from culture after CMV antigen stimulation. The receptor set was obtained from a human donor in good health (CMV status not recorded). Some clones in this sample may be carry-over from other donors' samples.

This chain connects TRBV29-1 to TRBJ1-2; maybe TRBD1 (5 bases). The CDR3 extends over 16 amino acids. Trimming removed 0 bases at V and 0 bases at J, with 14 bases between. Germline-derived CDR1 and CDR2 are SQVTM and ANQGSEA. The CDR3 loop reads CSVEDRQGPSNYGYTF. DNA of the CDR3: TGCAGCGTTGAAGATCGCCAGGGACCTTCTAACTATGGCTACACCTTC.

The chain uses TRBV4-1 and TRBJ1-2; D not resolved. CDR1 and CDR2 (germline): MGHRA, YSYEKL. CDR3 length: 14 residues. V was cut by 0 bases and J by 8 bases, with 13 bases left in between. CDR3 amino acids: CASSQDKGWKGYTF. The CDR3 bases are TGCGCCAGCAGCCAAGATAAGGGCTGGAAGGGCTACACCTTC.

The V gene is TRBV20-1, the J gene TRBJ2-1; 8 positions agree with TRBD1. CDR1 and CDR2 from the germline V gene are DFQATT and SNEGSKA (reference sequence). V lost 5 bases to trimming and J lost 7 bases; unmatched junction nucleotides: 16. The CDR3 extends over 16 amino acids. The CDR3 nucleotides read TGCAGTGCTGGCCGCCTCGACAGGGGCGATGTAAATGAGCAGTTCTTC. This gives the protein CSAGRLDRGDVNEQFF.

The rearrangement links TRBV12-3 or TRBV12-4 to TRBJ1-1; the D is unclear. V lost 3 bases and J lost 3, with 8 bases in between. CDR3 length: 13 amino acids. This chain's CDR3 is CASSLEPDTEAFF. The CDR3 region has the DNA TGTGCCAGCAGTTTGGAGCCAGACACTGAAGCTTTCTTT.

The chain joins TRBV9 to TRBJ2-3, with D tentatively TRBD1 (6 bases). The germline gives CDR1 SGDLS, CDR2 YYNGEE. CDR3 size: 13 residues. The V end lost 4 bases, the J end lost 3 bases, and 9 bases lay between the germline ends. Here the CDR3 reads CASSSGQTDTQYF. The DNA for the CDR3 is TGTGCCAGCAGCTCTGGACAGACAGATACGCAGTATTTT.

The rearrangement links TRBV12-5 to TRBJ1-2; D unclear. The CDR3 extends over 11 amino acids. Trimming shortened V by 4 bases and J by 2 bases, and 2 bases separated the two germline ends. Germline CDR1 LGHNT, CDR2 FRNRAP. The CDR3 loop is CASGSNYGYTF. DNA of the CDR3: TGTGCTAGTGGTTCGAACTATGGCTACACCTTC.

The rearrangement uses TRBV15 and TRBJ1-5; 10 bases are a match to TRBD1. Germline values: CDR1 LNHNV, CDR2 YYDKDF (reference sequence). This CDR3 spans 17 amino acids. V was pared by 1 base and J by 1 base, with 4 bases of the junction left unmatched. The CDR3 reads CATSRVLDRGSNQPQHF. DNA of the CDR3: TGTGCCACCAGCAGAGTTTTGGACAGGGGGAGCAATCAGCCCCAGCATTTT.

This clonotype was seen more than once but under ten times. V gene TRBV7-8 combines with J gene TRBJ1-4, with TRBD1 as a possible D gene (5 bases). V lost 5 bases, J lost 8 bases, and 15 bases lay in between. This CDR3 is built from 14 residues. CDR1 and CDR2 (germline): SGHVS, FQNEAQ. The CDR3 DNA follows: TGTGCCAGCAGCCAGGTGGGGGTTTCGGAAAAACTGTTTTTT. Translation gives CASSQVGVSEKLFF.

The chain uses TRBV6-1 and TRBJ2-7, with 11 nucleotides matching TRBD1. CDR1 and CDR2 (germline): MNHNS, SASEGT. J gave up 6 bases and V 0 bases, and 4 bases lay outside the gene matches. The CDR3 covers 15 residues. The CDR3 DNA reads TGTGCCAGCAGTGAAGCCGGGACAGGGGGGGGCGAGCAGTACTTC. Translation: CASSEAGTGGGEQYF.

This clonotype appeared many times. The rearrangement links TRBV7-3 to TRBJ2-3, with a possible D match to TRBD2 (6 bases). The CDR3 runs 13 residues. The V end lost 4 bases, the J end lost 2 bases, and 7 bases lay between the germline ends. Per germline, CDR1 SGHTA and CDR2 FQGTGA. The CDR3: CASSWDFTDTQYF. In nucleotides, the CDR3 is TGTGCCAGCAGCTGGGACTTCACAGATACGCAGTATTTT.

V and J are TRBV6-6 and TRBJ1-5; TRBD1 is a possible D gene (5 bases). V shed 5 bases and J shed 4 bases, with 9 bases lying between them. Germline V gene sequence: CDR1 MNHNY, CDR2 SVGAGI (reference sequence). CDR3 length: 13 amino acids. The CDR3, as DNA: TGTGCCAGCAGTACCAAGGGGAATCAGCCCCAGCATTTT. Encoded protein: CASSTKGNQPQHF.

This clonotype has a single count. The V and J genes are TRBV20-1 and TRBJ2-5, with 11 bases fitting TRBD2. This CDR3 spans 13 amino acids. CDR1 is DFQATT and CDR2 is SNEGSKA in the germline V gene (reference sequence). V lost 7 bases and J lost 3; bases outside the gene matches: 4. The CDR3 region has the DNA TGCAGTGGCAAGGGACTAGCGGAAGAGACCCAGTACTTC. It yields the protein CSGKGLAEETQYF.

This clonotype has a handful of counts. The V call is TRBV5-6, the J call TRBJ2-7; TRBD1 agrees at 7 bases. Germline V lookup: CDR1 SGHDT, CDR2 YYEEEE. Trimming took 3 bases from V and 5 from J; bases not matched to a gene: 2. The CDR3 is 12 amino acids. The CDR3 region has the DNA TGTGCCAGCAGCTCCGGGACAGACGAGCAGTACTTC. This translates into CASSSGTDEQYF.

V and J are TRBV29-1 and TRBJ2-7; the D gene is possibly TRBD1 (6 bases). CDR3 length: 13 residues. Germline V gives CDR1 SQVTM, CDR2 ANQGSEA. V gave up 7 bases and J gave up 0 bases, with 13 bases separating them. CDR3 protein: CSAFDRSSYEQYF. CDR3 nucleotides: TGCAGCGCCTTTGACAGGAGCTCCTACGAGCAGTACTTC.

The sample holds a few counts of this clonotype. The rearrangement uses TRBV27 and TRBJ1-1; maybe TRBD1 (6 bases). CDR1 is MNHEY and CDR2 is SMNVEV in the germline V gene (reference sequence). The length of the CDR3 is 14 residues. The V end lost 2 bases, the J end lost 6 bases, and 13 bases lay between the germline ends. CDR3 nucleotide sequence: TGTGCCAGCAGTTTAGCAGGGGCGAGCGCTGAAGCTTTCTTT. Translating gives CASSLAGASAEAFF.

The rearrangement uses TRBV30 and TRBJ1-1; D gene ambiguous. This CDR3 region has 13 residues. V shed 0 bases and J shed 3 bases, with 8 bases lying between them. Germline assignment: CDR1 GTSNPN and CDR2 SVGIG (reference sequence). CDR3 in amino acids: CAWSVSGYTEAFF. DNA for the CDR3: TGTGCCTGGAGTGTAAGCGGATACACTGAAGCTTTCTTT. Variable domain in full (rest from reference TRBV30 and TRBJ1-1): SQTIHQWPATLVQPVGSPLSLECTVEGTSNPNLYWYRQAAGRGLQLLFYSVGIGQISSEVPQNLSASRPQDRQFILSSKKLLLSDSGFYLCAWSVSGYTEAFFGQGTRLTVV.